Below, 3 T cell receptor beta chains from the same sample are listed, as sequenced in a study of cytomegalovirus exposure and HLA in healthy donors. PCR used 60 Vbeta primers and 13 Jbeta primers. Measured with immunoSEQ multiplex PCR; TCRdb has only the in-frame clones, and not every one. This table holds 100,000 to 150,000 clones, about 74% found once. The sequenced sample was PBMCs. Receptor source: a woman aged 50 to 60 in good health and CMV-seropositive.

This sequence joins TRBV30 and TRBJ1-2; no reliable D call. The CDR3 runs to 13 residues. Trimming took off 2 bases at V and 0 bases at J, with 7 bases between the two ends. Germline V lookup: CDR1 GTSNPN, CDR2 SVGIG (reference sequence). In nucleotides, the CDR3 is TGTGCCTGGAGTACTCGGGCTAACTATGGCTACACCTTC. It codes for CAWSTRANYGYTF.

In its sample, this clone was seen a few times. The V gene is TRBV7-2, the J gene TRBJ2-5, with D perhaps TRBD1 (6 bases). CDR3 length: 14 amino acids. Trimming pared 4 bases from V and 7 bases from J, leaving 16 bases between. Per the germline V gene, CDR1 is SGHTA and CDR2 is FQGNSA. CDR3 protein: CASSSPSGVRTQYF. The CDR3 bases are TGTGCCAGCAGCTCGCCTTCAGGGGTTCGGACCCAGTACTTC.

The chain uses TRBV9 and TRBJ1-2; D unclear. V lost 1 base and J lost 6, with 19 bases in between. Germline V gene sequence: CDR1 SGDLS, CDR2 YYNGEE. CDR3 length: 16 residues. The CDR3, as DNA: TGTGCCAGCAGCGTAAGAGGAAAAGGGAGTGGGAATGGCTACACCTTC. Encoded protein: CASSVRGKGSGNGYTF. Full variable domain (outside the CDR3, taken from reference TRBV9 and TRBJ1-2): DSGVTQTPKHLITATGQRVTLRCSPRSGDLSVYWYQQSLDQGLQFLIQYYNGEERAKGNILERFSAQQFPDLHSELNLSSLELGDSALYFCASSVRGKGSGNGYTFGSGTRLTVV.